These 9 T cell receptor beta chains were sequenced from one sample in a study of beta chain features in type 1 diabetes. Study observations and caveats: Shorter TCRB CDR3s, moderately but significantly so, were found in Type 1 diabetes patients in all four CD4+ subsets.

No antigen is known for these receptors. Expressed TCRB transcripts were sequenced, since all the RNA that had been isolated was reverse transcribed. Sequenced by immunoSEQ multiplex PCR; TCRdb stores in-frame clones only, minus some. The sample has roughly 130,000 clones, about 15% seen once. The sample comprised central memory CD4+ T cells from blood. Receptor source: a man younger than 45 with type 1 diabetes.

J is TRBJ2-7 and V is TRBV11-3; D ambiguous. With 0 bases removed from V and 11 bases from J, the gap between germline ends came to 8 bases. The CDR3 is made up of 11 amino acids. Germline V CDR1 and CDR2: SGHNT, YENEEA. The CDR3 loop is CASSLDGREYF. Here the CDR3 DNA reads TGTGCCAGCAGCTTAGATGGCAGAGAGTACTTC.

This sequence joins TRBV4-2 and TRBJ1-5; 8 bases align to TRBD1. Germline V lookup: CDR1 LGHNA, CDR2 YNFKEQ. The length of the CDR3 is 15 residues. Trimming at V came to 5 bases and at J to 3 bases, leaving 6 bases not matched to a gene. The CDR3: CASSSRDRSNQPQHF. The CDR3 DNA reads TGTGCCAGCAGCTCCAGGGACAGGTCCAATCAGCCCCAGCATTTT.

This clone was seen only a few times. Only one base separates this from a far larger clonotype, so it likely reflects a read error. The chain carries TRBV7-2 and TRBJ2-3; the D gene is possibly TRBD1 (5 bases). Trimming stripped 1 base from V and 1 base from J, with 6 bases between. The CDR3 loop spans 14 amino acids. In germline, CDR1 is SGHTA, CDR2 FQGNSA. DNA for the CDR3: TGTGCCAGCAGCTTAGGACAGCGCACAGATACGCAGTATTTT. Translation: CASSLGQRTDTQYF.

This clone was seen a handful of times. This sequence joins TRBV29-1 and TRBJ1-5; the match to TRBD1 covers 10 bases. This CDR3 spans 15 amino acids. The ends lost 2 bases at V and 2 bases at J; junction bases unmatched: 3. Per the germline V gene, CDR1 is SQVTM and CDR2 is ANQGSEA. CDR3 DNA: TGCAGCGTTGAAATCGGGACAGGGGGCAATCAGCCCCAGCATTTT. Protein sequence: CSVEIGTGGNQPQHF.

The chain uses TRBV7-2 and TRBJ2-2, with D unresolved. The CDR3 has 12 residues. Germline V gene data show CDR1 as SGHTA and CDR2 as FQGNSA. V dropped 5 bases and J dropped 7 bases, with 8 bases sitting between them. In DNA, the CDR3 is TGTGCCAGCAGCCCCGACGGCGGGGAGCTGTTTTTT. Its protein product is CASSPDGGELFF.

J is TRBJ2-5 and V is TRBV10-3; 8 positions match TRBD1. Per germline, CDR1 ENHRY and CDR2 SYGVKD. This CDR3 comprises 14 residues. The trim removed 0 bases at V and 4 bases at J, leaving 1 base unmatched. CDR3 nucleotides: TGTGCCATCAGTGAGTCTACAGGGGGAGAGACCCAGTACTTC. This codes for CAISESTGGETQYF.

This rearrangement joins TRBV9 to TRBJ1-3; D call uncertain. The CDR3 length is 14 residues. Trimming removed 0 bases from V and 3 bases from J, with 7 bases in between. Looked up from germline, CDR1 is SGDLS and CDR2 is YYNGEE. CDR3 amino acids: CASSVATYGNTIYF. For the CDR3, the DNA is TGTGCCAGCAGCGTAGCTACGTATGGAAACACCATATATTTT.

This clone was seen a handful of times. V is TRBV10-3 and J is TRBJ2-3, with 9 positions matching TRBD1. This CDR3 spans 18 amino acids. In germline, CDR1 is ENHRY, CDR2 SYGVKD. The J segment lost 0 bases and the V segment lost 3 bases, leaving 10 bases of the junction unmatched. The CDR3 DNA follows: TGTGCCATCAGTGATTCACCGGGACAGGGAAAAAGCACAGATACGCAGTATTTT. Protein sequence: CAISDSPGQGKSTDTQYF.

The chain combines TRBV27 with TRBJ2-3; the match to TRBD2 covers 9 bases. This CDR3 has 18 residues. With 7 bases clipped from V and 0 bases from J, the junction kept 14 bases outside the gene matches. Germline loops: CDR1 MNHEY, CDR2 SMNVEV (reference sequence). The CDR3 bases are TGTGCCAGCAAGGCGTGGCGGGGGGGAATCCCTAGCACAGATACGCAGTATTTT. This sequence encodes CASKAWRGGIPSTDTQYF.